The rows below give T cell receptor beta chains drawn from one sample of a study of T-cell memory formation after mild COVID-19. TCRdb passed the 5' RACE reads through MiXCR, listing each CDR3 protein once. The table records roughly 140,000 distinct CDR3 sequences, 14% to 15% of them present only once. The sequenced material came from PBMCs or a T cell subset sorted from them (not recorded which). These TCRs come from an adult woman who had mild COVID-19 (a few samples of this study predate the infection). Cell type and time point are not known. Each CDR3 is given with its conserved first and last residue. The D gene is left open where the match is weak. A clone size is listed for some rows: how often the clone was seen (once, few, many), or a class if it is expanded.

-	TRBJ2-1	TRBV24-1	-	CATTEDNEQFF	TGTGCCACCACAGAAGACAATGAGCAGTTCTTC
TRBD2	TRBJ2-7	TRBV4-3	many	CASSQEWGGLAGTYEQYF	TGCGCCAGCAGCCAAGAATGGGGGGGACTAGCGGGGACCTACGAGCAGTACTTC
TRBD2	TRBJ2-3	TRBV4-1	few	CASSPGLAESTDTQYF	TGCGCCAGCAGCCCTGGACTAGCGGAGAGCACAGATACGCAGTATTTT
TRBD2	TRBJ2-3	TRBV5-1	few	CASSLWEVAGGLDTQYF	TGCGCCAGCAGCTTGTGGGAAGTAGCGGGGGGGCTGGATACGCAGTATTTT
TRBD2	TRBJ2-7	TRBV4-2	-	CASSQTGGSSYEQYF	TGTGCCAGCAGCCAAACGGGGGGAAGCTCCTACGAGCAGTACTTC
TRBD2	TRBJ2-1	TRBV6-2/TRBV6-3	few	CSSSYSGGNEQFF	TGTTCCAGCAGTTACTCGGGGGGCAATGAGCAGTTCTTC
-	TRBJ2-2	TRBV19	-	CASSMWGPEAWTGELFF	TGTGCCAGTAGTATGTGGGGACCCGAGGCGTGGACCGGGGAGCTGTTTTTT
-	TRBJ2-2	TRBV7-6	-	CASSLDPGVTGELFF	TGTGCCAGCAGCTTAGACCCGGGAGTAACCGGGGAGCTGTTTTTT
TRBD1	TRBJ2-7	TRBV19	-	CATRDRGVYEQYF	TGTGCCACCAGGGACAGGGGCGTCTACGAGCAGTACTTC
-	TRBJ1-2	TRBV29-1	-	CSVRGDNYGYTF	TGCAGCGTCCGGGGGGATAACTATGGCTACACCTTC
-	TRBJ1-1	TRBV4-1	few	CASSHMTGGTTEAFF	TGCGCCAGCAGCCATATGACCGGGGGTACGACTGAAGCTTTCTTT
TRBD2	TRBJ2-1	TRBV7-8	-	CASTYRTSGNEQFF	TGTGCCAGCACATATCGGACTAGCGGAAATGAGCAGTTCTTC
-	TRBJ2-3	TRBV28	-	CASSSGAFLTDTQYF	TGTGCCAGCAGTTCAGGGGCCTTTTTAACAGATACGCAGTATTTT
-	TRBJ1-1	TRBV7-6	-	CASSLDGSGSNTEAFF	TGTGCCAGCAGCTTAGATGGTTCGGGGTCTAACACTGAAGCTTTCTTT
-	TRBJ2-3	TRBV19	-	CASSPTGSNTDTQYF	TGTGCCAGTAGTCCCACAGGGTCCAACACAGATACGCAGTATTTT
-	TRBJ1-1	TRBV30	few	CAWSWGEGTEAFF	TGTGCCTGGAGTTGGGGGGAGGGCACTGAAGCTTTCTTT
TRBD2	TRBJ2-7	TRBV4-3	-	CASSLGLANSYEQYF	TGCGCCAGCAGCCTCGGACTAGCGAACTCCTACGAGCAGTACTTC
-	TRBJ2-3	TRBV28	few	CASSPTGPDTQYF	TGTGCCAGCAGTCCAACAGGACCAGATACGCAGTATTTT
TRBD2	TRBJ2-1	TRBV4-1	-	CASSQDSLAGNEQFF	TGCGCCAGCAGCCAAGATTCTCTAGCGGGTAATGAGCAGTTCTTC
-	TRBJ1-6	TRBV2	-	CASSLETSNPSSYNSPLHF	TGTGCCAGCAGTCTAGAGACATCAAATCCGAGCTCCTATAATTCACCCCTCCACTTT
-	TRBJ2-1	TRBV20-1	-	CSAKASREVSYNEQFF	TGCAGTGCTAAGGCCTCCAGGGAGGTCTCCTACAATGAGCAGTTCTTC
-	TRBJ1-1	TRBV4-1	few	CASSQDLLGGEAFF	TGCGCCAGCAGCCAAGATTTATTGGGGGGAGAAGCTTTCTTT
-	TRBJ1-6	TRBV7-2	-	CASRVRDASSYNSPLHF	TGTGCCAGCAGGGTCCGGGACGCCAGCTCCTATAATTCACCCCTCCACTTT
TRBD1	TRBJ2-1	TRBV7-9	-	CASSTPTRDRAYNEQFF	TGTGCCAGCAGCACACCGACCCGGGACAGGGCCTACAATGAGCAGTTCTTC
-	TRBJ1-1	TRBV9	-	CASSVGHEGDTEAFF	TGTGCCAGCAGCGTAGGTCATGAGGGGGACACTGAAGCTTTCTTT
-	TRBJ1-1	TRBV19	-	CASSDREEGSDTEAFF	TGTGCCAGTAGCGACCGAGAGGAGGGCTCAGACACTGAAGCTTTCTTT
TRBD1	TRBJ1-1	TRBV29-1	-	CSALPTGFTEAFF	TGCAGCGCTCTACCGACAGGGTTCACTGAAGCTTTCTTT
-	TRBJ2-1	TRBV7-9	few	CASSFPPGLDNEQFF	TGTGCCAGCAGCTTTCCTCCGGGACTCGACAATGAGCAGTTCTTC
TRBD1	TRBJ2-7	TRBV24-1	few	CATSVGTGNEQYF	TGTGCCACCAGTGTCGGGACAGGGAACGAGCAGTACTTC
-	TRBJ2-5	TRBV9	few	CASSPPGQLRETQYF	TGTGCCAGCAGCCCCCCCGGACAGCTACGGGAGACCCAGTACTTC
-	TRBJ1-2	TRBV6-5	few	CASSYDARGYTF	TGTGCCAGCAGTTACGACGCCAGGGGCTACACCTTC